What follows are 2 T cell receptor beta chains derived from one specimen sequenced in a study of cytomegalovirus exposure and HLA in healthy donors. Measured with immunoSEQ multiplex PCR; TCRdb has only the in-frame clones, and not every one. The data contain about 180,000 clones, about 85% of them singletons. The sequenced material came from PBMCs. Every receptor here comes from a young man in good health and CMV-seropositive.

The chain employs TRBV29-1 and TRBJ2-7; 9 bases map to TRBD1. Unmatched junction bases numbered 4, after V lost 6 bases and J lost 7 bases. CDR3 size: 11 residues. The V gene's germline CDR1 is SQVTM and CDR2 ANQGSEA. CDR3 in DNA: TGCAGCGTCAGTGGGACAGGGGAGCAGTACTTC. It encodes CSVSGTGEQYF.

The rearrangement uses TRBV11-2 and TRBJ2-7, with 10 bases fitting TRBD2. From germline, CDR1 is SGHAT and CDR2 FQNNGV. This CDR3 is 17 amino acids long. Trimming removed 5 bases from V and 0 bases from J; junction bases left unmatched: 10. The CDR3 bases are TGTGCCAGCAGCGACGGACTAGCGGTTACGCCCTCCTACGAGCAGTACTTC. This encodes CASSDGLAVTPSYEQYF.